The 29 T cell receptor beta chains below all came from one sample that was sequenced in a study of cytomegalovirus exposure and HLA in healthy donors. 60 Vbeta and 13 Jbeta primers were used in PCR. Clones were read by immunoSEQ multiplex PCR, and TCRdb kept only the in-frame ones, dropping some. Found here are about 62,000 clones, about 69% of them singletons; the top ten hold less than 7%. Sequences were obtained from PBMCs. Receptor source: a woman aged 25 to 39 in good health and CMV-seronegative.

This clone was seen once. The V call is TRBV29-1, the J call TRBJ2-3, with TRBD2 as a possible D gene (6 bases). Germline V lookup: CDR1 SQVTM, CDR2 ANQGSEA. Trimming took 7 bases from V and 1 from J, leaving 15 bases between them. The length of the CDR3 is 14 residues. CDR3 nucleotides: TGCAGCGCCACTAGCTCCCTGGGCACAGATACGCAGTATTTT. It encodes CSATSSLGTDTQYF.

The rearrangement joins TRBV29-1 to TRBJ2-5; no clear D gene. With the DNA end fitting TRBJ2-7 better, the J assignment may be wrong. This CDR3 region has 13 residues. Per the germline V gene, CDR1 is SQVTM and CDR2 is ANQGSEA. This CDR3 reads CSVSSGWSYEQYF. The CDR3 DNA is TGCAGCGTTTCGTCCGGTTGGTCCTACGAGCAGTACTTC.

This chain connects TRBV10-1 to TRBJ1-1; TRBD1 aligns across 10 bases. Germline lookup yields CDR1 WNHNN and CDR2 SYGVQD (reference sequence). J was trimmed by 0 bases and V by 3 bases; bases with no gene match: 13. The CDR3 extends over 19 amino acids. The CDR3 reads CASSERTGTGDRLNTEAFF. As DNA, the CDR3 is TGCGCCAGCAGTGAACGAACCGGGACAGGGGATCGATTGAACACTGAAGCTTTCTTT.

This chain connects TRBV23-1 to TRBJ2-7; the match to TRBD2 covers 12 bases. TRBV23-1 is reported as an ORF; its role is uncertain. The CDR3 is made up of 15 amino acids. With V trimmed by 2 bases and J by 8 bases, 7 bases remained unmatched. The CDR3 is CASSQTSGRPGKQYV. CDR3 nucleotides: TGCGCCAGCAGTCAAACTAGCGGGAGGCCCGGGAAGCAGTACGTC.

For the CDR3, the DNA is TGTGCCAGCAGCCGTACCGGGACTAGTTGGATCACAGATACGCAGTATTTT. It translates to CASSRTGTSWITDTQYF. The chain links TRBV5-6 to TRBJ2-3; 8 bases line up with TRBD2. This CDR3 is built from 17 residues. Losses at the gene ends were 4 bases for V and 2 bases for J; bases not matched to a gene: 12. Germline V gives CDR1 SGHDT, CDR2 YYEEEE. Together with reference TRBV5-6 and TRBJ2-3, the CDR3 gives the full variable domain: DAGVTQSPTHLIKTRGQQVTLRCSPKSGHDTVSWYQQALGQGPQFIFQYYEEEERQRGNFPDRFSGHQFPNYSSELNVNALLLGDSALYLCASSRTGTSWITDTQYFGPGTRLTVL.

The chain has TRBV7-9 and TRBJ1-2; D may be TRBD1 (5 bases). CDR3 length: 17 residues. V was pared by 0 bases and J by 5 bases, with 19 bases between. Germline V gene data show CDR1 as SEHNR and CDR2 as FQNEAQ (reference sequence). The CDR3 reads CASSLAPSDSRGYGYTF. The CDR3 DNA reads as TGTGCCAGCAGCTTAGCCCCGAGCGACAGTAGAGGATATGGCTACACCTTC.

V and J are TRBV11-3 and TRBJ2-1, with 13 bases fitting TRBD2. Germline CDR1 SGHNT, CDR2 YENEEA. With 3 bases clipped from V and 1 base from J, the junction kept 0 bases outside the gene matches. The CDR3 consists of 16 residues. The DNA for the CDR3 is TGTGCCAGCAGCTTGACTAGCGGGAGGTCCTACAATGAGCAGTTCTTC. Translation: CASSLTSGRSYNEQFF.

This clone is categorized as medium-sized. V and J are TRBV6-4 and TRBJ2-3; no clear D gene. In germline, CDR1 is MRHNA, CDR2 SNTAGT. The CDR3 is made up of 16 amino acids. The V end lost 0 bases, the J end lost 0 bases, and 10 bases lay between the germline ends. CDR3 sequence reads: CASSDSATFSTDTQYF. The CDR3 DNA is TGTGCCAGCAGTGACTCGGCAACATTTAGCACAGATACGCAGTATTTT.

This clone was seen just once. The chain carries TRBV6-1 and TRBJ2-5; possibly TRBD2 for D (6 bases). Germline V gene data show CDR1 as MNHNS and CDR2 as SASEGT. Trimming left V 0 bases short and J 5 bases short, with 13 bases between. The length of the CDR3 is 15 residues. Here the CDR3 DNA reads TGTGCCAGCAGTGAAGCGCGAGTGGGGGGTGAGACCCAGTACTTC. This sequence encodes CASSEARVGGETQYF.

This clone came up once. CDR3: CASSPAADRHEGQYV. For the CDR3, the DNA is TGTGCCAGCTCACCGGCCGCGGACAGGCACGAGGGGCAGTACGTC. The J gene is TRBJ2-7, the V gene TRBV18, with TRBD1 matching 7 bases. V lost 3 bases and J lost 9; bases outside the gene matches: 14. CDR1 and CDR2 (germline): KGHSH, LQKENI. The CDR3 has 15 residues.

This clone came up a few times. This chain uses TRBV10-3 with TRBJ1-4; the D gene is possibly TRBD1 (5 bases). V was pared by 10 bases and J by 8 bases, with 23 bases between. Germline CDR1 ENHRY, CDR2 SYGVKD. The CDR3 runs 15 residues. This chain's CDR3 is CATALGQGGKEKLFF. CDR3 nucleotides: TGTGCCACCGCGCTCGGGCAGGGCGGAAAGGAAAAACTGTTTTTT.

This clone was seen only once. The chain carries TRBV9 and TRBJ1-1; 7 positions match TRBD1. Germline V CDR1 and CDR2: SGDLS, YYNGEE. This CDR3 comprises 16 residues. The V and J ends lost 4 bases and 6 bases, in that order; junction bases with no gene match: 15. DNA for the CDR3: TGTGCCAGCAGCACACGTACCGACAGGGCGTTTTCTGAAGCTTTCTTT. It yields the protein CASSTRTDRAFSEAFF.

This clone was recorded only once. CDR3 protein: CSVGLAGGENEQYF. CDR3 nucleotide sequence: TGCAGCGTTGGACTAGCGGGAGGAGAGAACGAGCAGTACTTC. The rearrangement joins TRBV29-1 to TRBJ2-7; 13 bases align to TRBD2. Germline-derived CDR1 and CDR2 are SQVTM and ANQGSEA. V lost 4 bases and J lost 5; bases outside the gene matches: 5. CDR3 length equals 14 residues.

The V and J genes are TRBV28 and TRBJ2-7, with TRBD1 matching over 9 bases. The V gene's germline CDR1 is MDHEN and CDR2 SYDVKM. The CDR3 covers 12 residues. In DNA, the CDR3 is TGTGCAGCGACAGGGGGGGTATACGAGCAGTACGTC. It translates to CAATGGVYEQYV.

The chain uses TRBV27 and TRBJ2-3; TRBD2 matches at 11 bases. The CDR3 covers 13 residues. Per the germline V gene, CDR1 is MNHEY and CDR2 is SMNVEV (reference sequence). The J segment lost 11 bases and the V segment lost 4 bases, leaving 5 bases of the junction unmatched. The CDR3 reads CASSSLAGAEQYF. The CDR3 coding sequence is TGTGCCAGCAGTTCACTAGCGGGAGCGGAGCAGTATTTT.

This clone was seen a handful of times. The V call is TRBV7-9, the J call TRBJ1-2, with D hard to call. Trimming cost V 10 bases and J 0 bases, with 9 bases left between them. This CDR3 is built from 12 residues. The V gene's germline CDR1 is SEHNR and CDR2 FQNEAQ (reference sequence). The CDR3 protein is CAIGLTNYGYTF. In DNA form, the CDR3 reads TGTGCCATCGGTCTAACTAACTATGGCTACACCTTC.

CDR3 DNA sequence: TGTGCCAGCAGCTTAGGCAGGGAGGGTCAGCCCCAGCATTTT. It specifies CASSLGREGQPQHF. The chain employs TRBV7-2 and TRBJ1-5; maybe TRBD1 (5 bases). This CDR3 has 14 amino acids. Germline V gives CDR1 SGHTA, CDR2 FQGNSA. The germline V and J ends were trimmed by 1 base and 6 bases, with 10 bases remaining between them. The whole variable domain, filled in from reference TRBV7-2 and TRBJ1-5, reads GAGVSQSPSNKVTEKGKDVELRCDPISGHTALYWYRQSLGQGLEFLIYFQGNSAPDKSGLPSDRFSAERTGGSVSTLTIQRTQQEDSAVYLCASSLGREGQPQHFGDGTRLSIL.

This chain connects TRBV19 to TRBJ2-7, with 8 positions matching TRBD1. The CDR3 runs 13 residues. CDR1 LNHDA and CDR2 SQIVND come from the germline V gene (reference sequence). With V trimmed by 9 bases and J by 0 bases, 4 bases remained unmatched. DNA of the CDR3: TGTGCCAGCCGACAGGGGCGCTCCTACGAGCAGTACTTC. It yields the protein CASRQGRSYEQYF.

The chain links TRBV15 to TRBJ1-1; 11 bases agree with TRBD1. Germline-derived CDR1 and CDR2 are LNHNV and YYDKDF (reference sequence). The CDR3 is made up of 15 amino acids. V gave up 3 bases and J gave up 9 bases; unmatched junction bases: 9. The CDR3 coding sequence is TGTGCCACCAGCAGGGTAAAGGACAGGGGGCTTCAAGCTTTCTTT. Translation: CATSRVKDRGLQAFF. Full variable domain (rest looked up from reference TRBV15 and TRBJ1-1): DAMVIQNPRYQVTQFGKPVTLSCSQTLNHNVMYWYQQKSSQAPKLLFHYYDKDFNNEADTPDNFQSRRPNTSFCFLDIRSPGLGDTAMYLCATSRVKDRGLQAFFGQGTRLTVV.

In its sample, this clone was seen a few times. The chain links TRBV15 to TRBJ2-1; 8 bases align to TRBD2. Germline CDR1 reads LNHNV; CDR2 reads YYDKDF (reference sequence). The CDR3 is made up of 16 amino acids. The V segment lost 5 bases and the J segment 4 bases; nucleotides outside the gene matches: 10. The CDR3 DNA is TGTGCCACCAGCGCCCTGATGGGACTAGATTACAATGAGCAGTTCTTC. Translating it yields CATSALMGLDYNEQFF.

CDR3 nucleotide sequence: TGTGCCAGCAGTGACCGGGACAGGTACAATGAGCAGTTCTTC. Amino acids: CASSDRDRYNEQFF. The chain is built from TRBV6-1 and TRBJ2-1, with 8 bases fitting TRBD1. Germline CDR1 reads MNHNS; CDR2 reads SASEGT. V gave up 3 bases and J gave up 4 bases; unmatched junction bases: 2. This CDR3 spans 14 amino acids.

The V and J genes are TRBV18 and TRBJ2-2; 8 positions agree with TRBD2. CDR1 and CDR2 from the germline V gene are KGHSH and LQKENI. With 5 bases clipped from V and 4 bases from J, the junction kept 9 bases outside the gene matches. This CDR3 is built from 16 residues. This chain's CDR3 is CASSSGTSPTTGELFF. CDR3 bases: TGTGCCAGCTCATCAGGGACTAGTCCGACCACCGGGGAGCTGTTTTTT.

The V gene is TRBV10-2, the J gene TRBJ2-2, with 12 positions matching TRBD2. This CDR3 is 16 amino acids long. Looked up from germline, CDR1 is WSHSY and CDR2 is SAAADI. Unmatched junction bases numbered 6, after V lost 5 bases and J lost 5 bases. CDR3 region: CASSSGLAGRTGELFF. The CDR3 DNA is TGCGCCAGCAGTTCTGGACTAGCGGGAAGGACCGGGGAGCTGTTTTTT.

V is TRBV2 and J is TRBJ2-7; no clear D gene. Germline CDR1 and CDR2: SNHLY and FYNNEI. The length of the CDR3 is 12 residues. V lost 8 bases, J lost 7 bases, and 15 bases lay in between. The CDR3 here is CASGRSSAEQYF. CDR3 nucleotide sequence: TGTGCCAGCGGGCGTTCTTCGGCGGAGCAGTACTTC.

The gene calls are TRBV28 and TRBJ1-5, with D possibly TRBD1 on 6 matching bases. Germline V lookup: CDR1 MDHEN, CDR2 SYDVKM. The CDR3 covers 14 residues. Between the trimmed V and J ends, which lost 6 bases and 0 bases, there was a span of 9 bases. The CDR3 region is CASRQGVSNQPQHF. CDR3 coding DNA: TGTGCCAGCAGACAGGGTGTTAGCAATCAGCCCCAGCATTTT.

The rearrangement joins TRBV9 to TRBJ2-1; 10 nucleotides agree with TRBD2. The V gene end was trimmed by 3 bases and the J gene end by 4 bases; junction bases not matched to a gene: 4. Germline V gene data show CDR1 as SGDLS and CDR2 as YYNGEE. The length of the CDR3 is 15 residues. CDR3 nucleotide sequence: TGTGCCAGCAGCGCTTCTAGCGGGAGTTACAATGAGCAGTTCTTC. Translated: CASSASSGSYNEQFF.

The genes are TRBV27 and TRBJ1-6; 7 nucleotides align to TRBD1. Germline V gene lookup returns CDR1 MNHEY and CDR2 SMNVEV (reference sequence). Trimming at V came to 3 bases and at J to 7 bases, leaving 12 bases not matched to a gene. This CDR3 contains 17 residues. The CDR3 here is CASSFATGQIPNSPLHF. The CDR3 region has the DNA TGTGCCAGCAGTTTCGCGACAGGGCAAATTCCCAATTCACCCCTCCACTTT.

This rearrangement joins TRBV7-2 to TRBJ2-2; weak D call: TRBD1 (6 bases). Germline CDR1 reads SGHTA; CDR2 reads FQGNSA. The CDR3 contains 17 residues. The V and J ends lost 5 bases and 6 bases respectively, with 22 bases between them. CDR3 nucleotides: TGTGCCAGCAGCCGACCACTCACCCTAGGGGGTCCCGGGGAGCTGTTTTTT. Translated, it gives CASSRPLTLGGPGELFF.

The V gene is TRBV30, the J gene TRBJ1-2; no definite D call. Looked up from germline, CDR1 is GTSNPN and CDR2 is SVGIG (reference sequence). V was trimmed by 5 bases and J by 6 bases, leaving 13 bases between them. The CDR3 sequence is 12 residues long. This CDR3 reads CAWGRVRNGYTF. The CDR3 nucleotides read TGTGCCTGGGGGAGGGTAAGGAATGGCTACACCTTC.